What follows is one TCR beta chain and its context. This sample was included in a study of shared clonotypes between healthy human individuals. TCRdb's copy holds only in-frame clones and misses some; the assay was immunoSEQ multiplex PCR. Found here are about 1,500,000 clones, around 97% of them singletons; the top ten hold approximately 1.2%. The J segment lost 0 bases and the V segment lost 3 bases, leaving 11 bases of the junction unmatched. The V gene's germline CDR1 is LNHDA and CDR2 SQIVND (reference sequence). The CDR3 length is 19 residues. This clonotype was obtained from a young man in good health. Sequenced: naive CD4+ T cells sorted from blood. Documented subset: CD45RA+ positively selected. The chain combines TRBV19 with TRBJ2-1; 10 bases align to TRBD2. CDR3 loop: CASSIGGSSGRSSYNEQFF. The DNA of the CDR3 is TGTGCCAGTAGTATCGGGGGGTCTAGCGGGAGAAGCTCCTACAATGAGCAGTTCTTC.